These T cell receptor beta chains were read from a single sample in a study of regulatory T cells in long-lasting Graves disease. Each CDR3 protein gets one entry after TCRdb re-called the multiplex PCR reads with MiXCR. The table has a few hundred thousand distinct CDR3 sequences, about a quarter seen once; the top ten hold roughly a quarter. The material sequenced was peripheral blood mononuclear cells (PBMCs), taken when the disease was refractory, from a patient treated with antithyroid drugs. The receptors originated from a female donor with Graves disease. The CDR3 runs from the conserved cysteine through the conserved F or W. D genes are given only for firm matches. Clone size is stated in some rows and not others, as once, few, many or a class when expanded.

>-|TRBJ2-5|TRBV5-4|TRBD2
CASSATSGRGETQYF
TGTGCCAGCAGCGCGACTAGCGGGAGAGGGGAGACCCAGTACTTC
>few|TRBJ1-5|TRBV2|TRBD1
CASSEAHGTGNQPQHF
TGTGCCAGCAGTGAAGCGCACGGGACAGGGAATCAGCCCCAGCATTTT
>-|TRBJ2-4|TRBV4-1|-
CASSQDRGVETDKNIQYF
TGCGCCAGCAGCCAAGATAGGGGAGTTGAGACAGACAAAAACATTCAGTACTTC
>-|TRBJ2-7|TRBV6-1|-
CASREGQRNYEQYF
TGTGCCAGCAGGGAGGGACAGCGAAACTACGAGCAGTACTTC
>few|TRBJ2-2|TRBV2|-
CASRDPRLGRMNTGELFF
TGTGCCAGCAGGGACCCCAGACTTGGGAGGATGAACACCGGGGAGCTGTTTTTT
>-|TRBJ1-3|TRBV5-1|TRBD1
CASSWGQGVGNTIYF
TGCGCCAGCAGCTGGGGACAGGGAGTTGGAAACACCATATATTTT
>-|TRBJ1-1|TRBV6-1|-
CASREDKDTEAFF
TGTGCCAGCAGAGAGGACAAGGACACTGAAGCTTTCTTT
>few|TRBJ1-5|TRBV6-1|-
CASTQTGINQPQHF
TGTGCCAGCACCCAGACAGGAATTAATCAGCCCCAGCATTTT
>-|TRBJ2-5|TRBV28|TRBD1
CASRKTGGQETRYF
TGTGCCAGCAGAAAGACAGGGGGGCAAGAGACCCGGTACTTC
>many|TRBJ2-7|TRBV6-1|-
CASNPRTISYEQYF
TGTGCCAGCAACCCACGGACTATCTCCTACGAGCAGTACTTC
>few|TRBJ1-4|TRBV19|-
CATKEGQGHNEKLFF
TGTGCCACTAAAGAGGGCCAGGGCCATAATGAAAAACTGTTTTTT
>-|TRBJ2-2|TRBV13|TRBD2
CASSLGGRVNTGELFF
TGTGCCAGCAGCTTGGGCGGGAGAGTGAACACCGGGGAGCTGTTTTTT
>many|TRBJ2-5|TRBV20-1|-
CSARTLETQYF
TGCAGTGCTCGCACGTTAGAGACCCAGTACTTC
>-|TRBJ2-3|TRBV10-3|-
CAISVGPSTDTQYF
TGTGCCATCAGTGTAGGGCCAAGCACAGATACGCAGTATTTT
>-|TRBJ1-1|TRBV27|-
CASLDRMNGTEAFF
TGTGCCAGCCTTGACAGGATGAATGGCACTGAAGCTTTCTTT
>-|TRBJ2-7|TRBV6-5|TRBD2
CASSYFQGLLAGTTYEQYF
TGTGCCAGCAGTTACTTCCAGGGACTACTAGCGGGAACAACCTACGAGCAGTACTTC
>many|TRBJ1-2|TRBV28|TRBD1
CASSFGDRVVGYTF
TGTGCCAGCAGTTTCGGGGACAGGGTCGTGGGCTACACCTTC
>few|TRBJ1-2|TRBV6-5|TRBD1
CASSYSTGERYGYTF
TGTGCCAGCAGTTACTCGACAGGGGAAAGATATGGCTACACCTTC
>-|TRBJ2-7|TRBV13|TRBD2
CASSLVACFEREFGEQYF
TGTGCCAGCAGCTTAGTTGCTTGTTTCGAGCGGGAGTTTGGCGAGCAGTACTTC
>-|TRBJ1-2|TRBV10-3|-
CATPGDNYGYTF
TGTGCCACTCCAGGGGATAACTATGGCTACACCTTC
>-|TRBJ1-6|TRBV28|TRBD1
CASSRQGYNSPLHF
TGTGCCAGCAGTCGACAGGGCTATAATTCACCCCTCCACTTT
>few|TRBJ2-5|TRBV6-1|-
CASSLLGTGYQETQYF
TGTGCCAGCAGTCTACTGGGGACGGGGTACCAAGAGACCCAGTACTTC